This T cell receptor (beta chain) was sequenced for a study of T cells after yellow fever vaccination. Overall study results and limits: The booster response re-showed most primary clones: approximately 97% CD4, 88% CD8. Any FACS-sorted repertoire could hold abundant clonotypes that contaminate it from the bulk population.

Germline V CDR1 and CDR2: SEHNR, FQNEAQ (reference sequence). This CDR3 spans 19 amino acids. The V segment lost 2 bases and the J segment 1 base; nucleotides outside the gene matches: 13. Universal primer sites and UMIs were introduced during 5'RACE template-switching synthesis of TCR cDNA. TCRdb used MiXCR to reprocess the 5' RACE reads, holding one entry per CDR3 protein. The profile covers 40,000 to 50,000 distinct CDR3 sequences, with 5.5% to 8% appearing a single time and less than 11% taken by the ten largest. The sequence was obtained from a young man who received the YFV17D yellow fever vaccine. This specimen consisted of PBMCs, either bulk or a sorted T-cell subset (CD4+, CD8+, memory, or dextramer-sorted; not recorded which), obtained 45 days after the yellow fever booster vaccination. This chain joins TRBV7-9 and TRBJ1-2; TRBD1 aligns across 10 bases. The CDR3 DNA sequence: TGTGCCAGCAGCTTATACCCGGGACAGGGGAGATCGGGTAACTATGGCTACACCTTC. This sequence encodes CASSLYPGQGRSGNYGYTF.